This T cell receptor (beta chain) is drawn from a study of HIV-infected patients and healthy controls. Turning to the study itself: In 14 of 16 patients, CD4 counts climbed slightly after three months but remained subnormal.

About 450 ng RNA was reverse transcribed with alpha and beta constant-region primers. Separate chain-specific third strand synthesis with multiplexing indices produced the alpha and beta libraries. A single primer pair per chain amplified all rearrangements, with per-molecule barcodes. Second strand DNA was synthesized using a primer at the SP2 site. One entry per CDR3 protein, called by TCRdb with MiXCR from the 5' RACE reads. The data show 7,500 to 10,000 distinct CDR3 sequences, about 7.3% seen once. This clonotype was picked up many times. Its antigen is unidentified. All unsorted peripheral T cells were captured because whole blood was used without fractionation. Study observations and caveats: MAIT alpha-chain CDR3s were frequent in healthy controls, depleted in HIV+.

CDR3 size: 13 residues. The germline V and J ends were trimmed by 1 base and 4 bases, with 8 bases remaining between them. Per the germline V gene, CDR1 is SGHNT and CDR2 is YYREEE (reference sequence). J is TRBJ1-1 and V is TRBV5-4, with D hard to call. The receptor was derived from an adult with HIV infection. The donor label of this sample is uncertain. The starting material was blood, obtained before antiretroviral therapy. The CDR3 region has the DNA TGTGCCAGCAGCTTGTCGGAAAGCACTGAAGCTTTCTTT. Its translation: CASSLSESTEAFF.